The 18 T cell receptor beta chains below come from one sample, sequenced in a study of cytomegalovirus exposure and HLA in healthy donors. PCR was performed using 60 Vbeta and 13 Jbeta primers. The data were produced by immunoSEQ multiplex PCR, yet TCRdb's version contains in-frame clones alone and is incomplete. The table lists over 150,000 clones, approximately 84% of them singletons. Specimen: PBMCs. The receptors shown here come from a girl between 10 and 17 years old in good health and CMV-seropositive.

This clone turned up a few times. The chain carries TRBV6-5 and TRBJ1-3, with 9 bases matching TRBD1. With 4 bases clipped from V and 4 bases from J, the junction kept 8 bases outside the gene matches. Germline V lookup: CDR1 MNHEY, CDR2 SVGAGI. The CDR3 extends over 16 amino acids. This chain's CDR3 is CASSSTGGEGGNTIYF. In DNA form, the CDR3 reads TGTGCCAGCAGTTCGACAGGGGGTGAGGGGGGAAACACCATATATTTT.

This chain links TRBV11-3 with TRBJ2-3; 8 bases are a match to TRBD2. The germline V gene encodes CDR1 SGHNT and CDR2 YENEEA. The ends lost 6 bases at V and 1 base at J; junction bases unmatched: 9. This CDR3 region has 16 residues. CDR3 amino acids: CASSARGAGGTDTQYF. The DNA of the CDR3 is TGTGCCAGCAGTGCCCGGGGAGCGGGGGGCACAGATACGCAGTATTTT.

The chain couples TRBV5-1 to TRBJ2-1, with 15 bases aligning to TRBD2. V lost 1 base, J lost 6 bases, and 2 bases stayed unmatched. Per germline, CDR1 SGHRS and CDR2 YFSETQ. The CDR3 is 16 residues long. The DNA of the CDR3 is TGCGCCAGCAGCTTGATGGGACTAGCGGGGGGCAATGAGCAGTTCTTC. It yields the protein CASSLMGLAGGNEQFF.

As concerns this clone: The CDR3 does not end in the conserved phenylalanine or tryptophan, so this is likely a read error. The V gene is TRBV15, the J gene TRBJ1-2, with 11 positions matching TRBD1. From germline, CDR1 is LNHNV and CDR2 YYDKDF (reference sequence). This CDR3 is built from 15 residues. The junction had 4 bases not matched to a gene; V was cut back by 3 bases and J by 4 bases. The CDR3 sequence: CATSSSGTGGYGYTL. CDR3 sequence (DNA): TGTGCCACCAGCAGTTCTGGGACAGGGGGCTATGGCTACACCCTC.

The gene calls are TRBV2 and TRBJ1-2, with D unresolved. V shed 11 bases and J shed 4 bases, with 11 bases lying between them. Germline CDR1 SNHLY, CDR2 FYNNEI. This CDR3 contains 11 residues. The CDR3 here is CAPRRFYGYTF. The DNA for the CDR3 is TGTGCCCCACGGAGGTTCTATGGCTACACCTTC.

The chain couples TRBV19 to TRBJ2-1; 7 bases line up with TRBD2. The CDR3 consists of 16 residues. With 4 bases clipped from V and 6 bases from J, the junction kept 12 bases outside the gene matches. The germline gives CDR1 LNHDA, CDR2 SQIVND (reference sequence). CDR3 loop: CASSTYGGGFANEQFF. The CDR3 DNA follows: TGTGCCAGTAGTACCTATGGGGGGGGATTCGCCAATGAGCAGTTCTTC.

This clone was detected only once. Other nucleotide sequences from this sample produce the same CDR3. V and J are TRBV6-6 and TRBJ1-1; 8 bases align to TRBD1. This CDR3 is 14 amino acids long. Per germline, CDR1 MNHNY and CDR2 SVGAGI (reference sequence). Losses at the gene ends were 6 bases for V and 0 bases for J; bases not matched to a gene: 3. Here the CDR3 reads CASSRQGMNTEAFF. The CDR3 DNA is TGTGCCAGCAGCCGACAGGGGATGAACACTGAAGCTTTCTTT.

This clone was seen just once. CDR3 protein: CASSRKDPQREKLFF. The CDR3 nucleotides read TGTGCCAGCAGCCGAAAGGACCCGCAGCGGGAAAAACTGTTTTTT. The chain employs TRBV5-4 and TRBJ1-4; D unclear. This CDR3 has 15 amino acids. With 4 bases removed from V and 8 bases from J, the gap between germline ends came to 18 bases. The V gene's germline CDR1 is SGHNT and CDR2 YYREEE (reference sequence).

The J gene is TRBJ1-1, the V gene TRBV6-5; tentatively, D is TRBD1 (5 bases). The V and J ends lost 0 bases and 4 bases respectively, with 15 bases between them. Germline V gene lookup returns CDR1 MNHEY and CDR2 SVGAGI. The CDR3 is 16 residues long. The CDR3 loop is CASSYSLGGRTTEAFF. CDR3 nucleotides: TGTGCCAGCAGTTACTCCCTGGGGGGAAGGACCACTGAAGCTTTCTTT.

This chain connects TRBV5-1 to TRBJ1-1; weak D call: TRBD1 (5 bases). This CDR3 region has 14 residues. V was pared by 5 bases and J by 0 bases, with 11 bases between. Per the germline V gene, CDR1 is SGHRS and CDR2 is YFSETQ. The CDR3 DNA reads TGCGCCAGCAGTCAACAGGATCTGAACACTGAAGCTTTCTTT. Translating gives CASSQQDLNTEAFF.

This clone was observed a single time. This sequence joins TRBV5-6 and TRBJ1-1, with D perhaps TRBD1 (5 bases). Germline CDR1 SGHDT, CDR2 YYEEEE. Deletions cut 2 bases from V and 10 bases from J, with 15 bases between. This CDR3 has 13 residues. CDR3 sequence reads: CASSFGGVRRAFF. The CDR3 nucleotides are TGTGCCAGCAGCTTTGGGGGGGTTCGAAGAGCTTTCTTT.

The chain recombines TRBV11-2 with TRBJ1-6; no definite D call. Trimming pared 5 bases from V and 0 bases from J, leaving 11 bases between. This CDR3 contains 16 residues. In germline, CDR1 is SGHAT, CDR2 FQNNGV. CDR3 amino acids: CASSLVVSSYNSPLHF. The CDR3, as DNA: TGTGCCAGCAGCCTCGTAGTAAGCTCCTATAATTCACCCCTCCACTTT.

V usage is TRBV10-1 and J usage is TRBJ2-7, with TRBD1 identical over 9 bases. The CDR3 loop spans 15 amino acids. Germline assignment: CDR1 WNHNN and CDR2 SYGVQD (reference sequence). V lost 2 bases to trimming and J lost 3 bases; unmatched junction nucleotides: 5. CDR3 sequence: CASSERGQGSYEQYF. The CDR3 DNA is TGCGCCAGCAGTGAGAGGGGACAGGGAAGCTACGAGCAGTACTTC.

The genes are TRBV20-1 and TRBJ1-1, with D unresolved. The ends were cut back, 0 bases at V and 8 bases at J, with 4 bases in the middle. The CDR3 has 10 amino acids. Germline loops: CDR1 DFQATT, CDR2 SNEGSKA (reference sequence). The CDR3 reads CSARDREAFF. CDR3 DNA: TGCAGTGCTAGAGACAGGGAAGCTTTCTTT.

The rearrangement joins TRBV7-9 to TRBJ2-6, with TRBD1 identical over 9 bases. Germline CDR1 reads SEHNR; CDR2 reads FQNEAQ (reference sequence). The V and J ends lost 2 bases and 4 bases, in that order; junction bases with no gene match: 12. The CDR3 is 19 residues long. The CDR3 nucleotides are TGTGCCAGCAGCTTACGGGGCACAGGGGGCGCCAGGGGGGCCAACGTCCTGACTTTC. This translates into CASSLRGTGGARGANVLTF.

This sequence joins TRBV5-4 and TRBJ1-6, with 7 bases matching TRBD1. Per germline, CDR1 SGHNT and CDR2 YYREEE (reference sequence). The ends lost 6 bases at V and 6 bases at J; junction bases unmatched: 9. The CDR3 spans 15 residues. CDR3: CASKAGTASNSPLHF. CDR3 in DNA: TGTGCCAGCAAAGCCGGGACAGCAAGTAATTCACCCCTCCACTTT. Using reference TRBV5-4 and TRBJ1-6 for the parts outside the CDR3, the full variable domain is ETGVTQSPTHLIKTRGQQVTLRCSSQSGHNTVSWYQQALGQGPQFIFQYYREEENGRGNFPPRFSGLQFPNYSSELNVNALELDDSALYLCASKAGTASNSPLHFGNGTRLTVT.

The chain combines TRBV2 with TRBJ1-2; no clear D. The CDR3 has 13 amino acids. Germline CDR1 and CDR2: SNHLY and FYNNEI. The V end was cut by 3 bases, the J end by 4 bases, with 9 bases between. The CDR3 nucleotides read TGTGCCAGCAGTGAGGGAGGGCGCTATGGCTACACCTTC. It translates to CASSEGGRYGYTF.

The chain joins TRBV4-1 to TRBJ2-3; weak D call: TRBD2 (6 bases). The CDR3 covers 16 residues. The V end lost 4 bases, the J end lost 5 bases, and 19 bases lay between the germline ends. Germline assignment: CDR1 MGHRA and CDR2 YSYEKL. The CDR3 is CASSLRAGTEGDTQYF. CDR3 DNA: TGCGCCAGCAGCCTAAGGGCCGGGACGGAGGGAGATACGCAGTATTTT.